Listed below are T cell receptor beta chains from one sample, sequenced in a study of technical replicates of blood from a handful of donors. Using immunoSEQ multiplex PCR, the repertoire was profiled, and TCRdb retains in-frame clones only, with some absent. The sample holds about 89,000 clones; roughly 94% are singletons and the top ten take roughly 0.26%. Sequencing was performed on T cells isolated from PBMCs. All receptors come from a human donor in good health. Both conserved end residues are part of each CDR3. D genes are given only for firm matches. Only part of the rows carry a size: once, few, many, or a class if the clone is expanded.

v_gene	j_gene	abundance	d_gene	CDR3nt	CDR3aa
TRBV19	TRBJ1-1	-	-	TGTGCCAGTAGTACGTCCTTGGGCAGGGGAAACACTGAAGCTTTCTTT	CASSTSLGRGNTEAFF
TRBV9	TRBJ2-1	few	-	TGTGCCAGCAGCGCGACAGGTCCGTACAATGAGCAGTTCTTC	CASSATGPYNEQFF
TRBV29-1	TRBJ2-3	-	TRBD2	TGCAGCGTTGAATTATTTATACCGGGACTAGCGGGAGGAACAGATACGCAGTATTTT	CSVELFIPGLAGGTDTQYF
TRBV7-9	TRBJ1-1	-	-	TGTGCCAGCAGACGGGACACTGAAGCTTTCTTT	CASRRDTEAFF
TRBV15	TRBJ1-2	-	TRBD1	TGTGCCACCAGCAGGGATAATACAGGGGTGTATGGCTACACCTTC	CATSRDNTGVYGYTF
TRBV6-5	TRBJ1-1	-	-	TGTGCCAGCGGGCGAGAAATTGAAGCTTTCTTT	CASGREIEAFF
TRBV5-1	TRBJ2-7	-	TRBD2	TGCGCCAGCAGCAAAACGACTAGCGGGACCGTCTACGAGCAGTACTTC	CASSKTTSGTVYEQYF
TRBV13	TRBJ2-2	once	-	TGTGCCAGCAGACTGAGGGCCGGGGAGCTGTTTTTT	CASRLRAGELFF
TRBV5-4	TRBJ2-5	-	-	TGTGCCAGCAGCCCGGGACATCTGGGGGAGGAGACCCAGTACTTC	CASSPGHLGEETQYF
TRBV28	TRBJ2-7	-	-	TGTGCCAGCAGTTTGGCACTCCCCACCTCGGGGCAGTACTTC	CASSLALPTSGQYF
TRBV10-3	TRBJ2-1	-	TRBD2	TGTGCCATCAGTGATGGAGGGAGCGGGGGAGGTTACAATGAGCAGTTCTTC	CAISDGGSGGGYNEQFF
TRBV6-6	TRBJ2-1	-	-	TGTGCCAGCAGTCCGAACGGCTACAATGAGCAGTTCTTC	CASSPNGYNEQFF
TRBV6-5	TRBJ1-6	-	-	TGTGCCAGCAGTTACTCTACGGGATCCTATTCACCCCTCCACTTT	CASSYSTGSYSPLHF
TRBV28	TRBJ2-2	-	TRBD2	TGTGCCAGCAGTCTACCCTGGCGGGAGCCCACCGGGGAGCTGTTTTTT	CASSLPWREPTGELFF
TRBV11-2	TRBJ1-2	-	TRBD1	TGTGCCAGCAGCCAAGGGGGGACAGGGAGGTTTGGCTACACCTTC	CASSQGGTGRFGYTF
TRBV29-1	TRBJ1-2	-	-	TGCAGCGTTGTTACCGGAAGGAGTGGAGGCTACACCTTC	CSVVTGRSGGYTF
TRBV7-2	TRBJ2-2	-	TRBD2	TGTGCCAGCAGCTTAGCTACTAGCGGGGCTTCGAACACCGGGGAGCTGTTTTTT	CASSLATSGASNTGELFF
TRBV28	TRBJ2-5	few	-	TGTGCCAGCAGTTTAAGAACCCTCGGGGAGACCCAGTACTTC	CASSLRTLGETQYF
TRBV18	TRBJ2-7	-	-	TGTGCCAGCTCACCACCCAATGCGAACTACGAGCAGTACTTC	CASSPPNANYEQYF
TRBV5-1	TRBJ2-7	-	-	TGCGCCAGCAGCTTGGGGGGGGGCCCTATCGGCGAGCAGTACTTC	CASSLGGGPIGEQYF
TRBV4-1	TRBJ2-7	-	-	TGCGCCAGCAGCGTCCGGGAAGGAGCCTACGAGCAGTACTTC	CASSVREGAYEQYF
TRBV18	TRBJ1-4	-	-	TGTGCCAGCTCAGAAGGACAAAGCGAAAAACTGTTTTTT	CASSEGQSEKLFF
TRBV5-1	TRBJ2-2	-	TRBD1	TGCGCCAGCAGCTACCCCGGAGGGGGACAGGGTATCACCGGGGAGCTGTTTTTT	CASSYPGGGQGITGELFF
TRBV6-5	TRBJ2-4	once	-	TGTGCCAGCAGTTATAGGACGGGGATCAAAAACATTCAGTACTTC	CASSYRTGIKNIQYF
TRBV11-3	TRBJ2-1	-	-	TGTGCCAGCAGCTTAGGATCGGGATTCGATGAGCAGTTCTTC	CASSLGSGFDEQFF
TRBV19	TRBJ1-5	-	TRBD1	TGTGCCAGTAGTATATTTGCCGGGACAGGAGATTATAGCAATCAGCCCCAGCATTTT	CASSIFAGTGDYSNQPQHF
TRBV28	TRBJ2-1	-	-	TGTGCCAGCAGTGTCCTAGGTAGTTCCTACAATGAGCAGTTCTTC	CASSVLGSSYNEQFF
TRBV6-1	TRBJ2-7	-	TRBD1	TGTGCCAGCAGGGGACAGACAGGGCGCGAGCAGTACTTC	CASRGQTGREQYF
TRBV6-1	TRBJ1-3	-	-	TGTGCCAGCAGCGCGACGGGGGTAACTGGAAACACCATATATTTT	CASSATGVTGNTIYF
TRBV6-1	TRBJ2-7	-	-	TGTGCCAGCAGTGAATACGGGGGATCCTACGAGCAGTACTTC	CASSEYGGSYEQYF
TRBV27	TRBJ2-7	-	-	TGTGCCAGCAGTTCGACAGAAGATTCCTACGAGCAGTACTTC	CASSSTEDSYEQYF
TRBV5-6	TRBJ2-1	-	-	TGTGCCAGGGGGGCCCATGAGCAGTTCTTC	CARGAHEQFF
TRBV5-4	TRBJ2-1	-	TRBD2	TGTGCCAGCAGCTTGGGTACTAGCGGGAGGGACAATGAGCAGTTCTTC	CASSLGTSGRDNEQFF
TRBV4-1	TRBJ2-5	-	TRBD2	TGCGCCAGCAGACACGGCGGGGGGAAAACAGGGGAGACCCAGTACTTC	CASRHGGGKTGETQYF
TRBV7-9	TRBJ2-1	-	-	TGTGCCAGCAGCTTATATTCTAGCGCGAGATACAATGAGCAGTTCTTC	CASSLYSSARYNEQFF
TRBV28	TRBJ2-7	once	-	TGTGCCAGCAGTCCTCCCGAGACGGGAGTCACCTACGAGCAGTACTTC	CASSPPETGVTYEQYF
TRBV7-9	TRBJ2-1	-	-	TGTGCCAGCAGCTTATTATACAGGGAAATGGACAATGAGCAGTTCTTC	CASSLLYREMDNEQFF
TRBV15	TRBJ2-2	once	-	TGTGCCACCAGCAGAGATTACGGAGGCGACACCGGGGAGCTGTTTTTT	CATSRDYGGDTGELFF
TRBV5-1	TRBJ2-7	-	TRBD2	TGCGCCAGCAGGGCTACTAGCGGGGGGATTTACGAGCAGTACTTC	CASRATSGGIYEQYF
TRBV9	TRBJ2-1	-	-	TGTGCCAGCAGCGGTAGCGGACTCAAGGGCAATGAGCAGTTCTTC	CASSGSGLKGNEQFF
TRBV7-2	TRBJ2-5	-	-	TGTGCCAGCAGCCGTCAGAACCAAGAGACCCAGTACTTC	CASSRQNQETQYF
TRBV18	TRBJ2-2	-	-	TGTGCCAGCTCACCAATTTTGCGTCGGAGGGACTCGAACACCGGGGAGCTGTTTTTT	CASSPILRRRDSNTGELFF
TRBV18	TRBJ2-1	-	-	TGTGCCAGCTCACCGGGGGCGGGGGCCACCAATGAGCAGTTCTTC	CASSPGAGATNEQFF
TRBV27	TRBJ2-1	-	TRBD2	TGTGCCAGCGGGAATTCTCCGGGACTAGCGGGAGTCTGGGTAAGCTCCTACAATGAGCAGTTCTTC	CASGNSPGLAGVWVSSYNEQFF
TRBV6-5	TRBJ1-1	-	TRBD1	TGTGCCAGCAGTCGGTTAACTTCAGGGGGAGCTTTCTTT	CASSRLTSGGAFF
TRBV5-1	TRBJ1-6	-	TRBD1	TGCGCCAGCAGCTTGGGCCGACAGGGAAAGGCCTATAATTCACCCCTCCACTTT	CASSLGRQGKAYNSPLHF
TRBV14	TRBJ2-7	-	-	TGTGCCAGCAGCCAAGTTGGCCGATTCTACGAGCAGTACTTC	CASSQVGRFYEQYF
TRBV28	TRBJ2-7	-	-	TGTGCCAGCAGTTTGGAGGGGGCGCGTCCCTACGAGCAGTACTTC	CASSLEGARPYEQYF
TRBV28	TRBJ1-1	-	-	TGTGCCAGCAAAAATGGGGGGGTTAGGGGGAACACTGAAGCTTTCTTT	CASKNGGVRGNTEAFF
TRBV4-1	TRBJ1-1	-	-	TGCGCCAGCAGCCAAGACAGGCCAGGGATTGAAGCTTTCTTT	CASSQDRPGIEAFF
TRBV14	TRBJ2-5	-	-	TGTGCCAGCAGCCAAGGTAACCTACAAGAGACCCAGTACTTC	CASSQGNLQETQYF
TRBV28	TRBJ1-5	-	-	TGTGCCAGCAGGCCCTACGGGATAAAGGGCCTGGCTAGCAATCAGCCCCAGCATTTT	CASRPYGIKGLASNQPQHF
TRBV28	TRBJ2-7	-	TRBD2	TGTGCCAGCGGTAGCGGGAGGACGTACGAGCAGTACTTC	CASGSGRTYEQYF
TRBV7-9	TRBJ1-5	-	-	TGTGCCAGCAGCTCACAGGGTAATAGCAATCAGCCCCAGCATTTT	CASSSQGNSNQPQHF
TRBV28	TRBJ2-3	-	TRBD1	TGTGCCAGCAGTTCGGGACAGGGCACAGATACGCAGTATTTT	CASSSGQGTDTQYF